The rows below give T cell receptor beta chains drawn from one sample of a study of shared clonotypes between healthy human individuals. Some clones are missing from TCRdb's copy, which holds only in-frame ones; the method was immunoSEQ multiplex PCR. Here the sample spans roughly 2.4 million clones, around 95% being singletons. The sequenced material came from naive CD4+ T cells sorted from blood. These receptors all come from a man between 18 and 35 years old in good health. Both conserved end residues are part of each CDR3. The D gene is left open where the match is weak. Size values are once, few and many counts, or a class for expanded clones, and some rows have none.

d_gene: TRBD1
j_gene: TRBJ1-6
abundance: NA
v_gene: TRBV7-2
CDR3nt: TGTGCCAGCAGCCGGGACAGGGCGAATTCACCCCTCCACTTT
CDR3aa: CASSRDRANSPLHF

d_gene: NA
j_gene: TRBJ2-5
abundance: NA
v_gene: TRBV7-9
CDR3nt: TGTGCCAGCAGCTCCCAGGGGAGGAAAGGTAAGACCCAGTACTTC
CDR3aa: CASSSQGRKGKTQYF

d_gene: TRBD1
j_gene: TRBJ1-2
abundance: NA
v_gene: TRBV30
CDR3nt: TGTGCCTGGAGTGTTAAGGGGGCCAGCTCCTATGGCTACACCTTC
CDR3aa: CAWSVKGASSYGYTF

d_gene: NA
j_gene: TRBJ2-7
abundance: NA
v_gene: TRBV7-9
CDR3nt: TGTGCCAGCAGCTTAATAGGCGAGCAGTACTTC
CDR3aa: CASSLIGEQYF

d_gene: NA
j_gene: TRBJ1-1
abundance: NA
v_gene: TRBV29-1
CDR3nt: TGCAGCGTTGTTAGGGCAGTAATGAACACTGAAGCTTTCTTT
CDR3aa: CSVVRAVMNTEAFF

d_gene: TRBD1
j_gene: TRBJ1-1
abundance: NA
v_gene: TRBV2
CDR3nt: TGTGCCAGCAACTTATACAGGGGACCGAACACTGAAGCTTTCTTT
CDR3aa: CASNLYRGPNTEAFF

d_gene: TRBD1
j_gene: TRBJ1-2
abundance: NA
v_gene: TRBV6-6
CDR3nt: TGTGCCAGCAGTGACAGGACAGGGGTCCATGGCTACACCTTC
CDR3aa: CASSDRTGVHGYTF

d_gene: NA
j_gene: TRBJ1-6
abundance: NA
v_gene: TRBV27
CDR3nt: TGTGCCAGCAGTAAGGCCGCTTTTAATTCACCCCTCCACTTT
CDR3aa: CASSKAAFNSPLHF

d_gene: TRBD1
j_gene: TRBJ1-4
abundance: NA
v_gene: TRBV27
CDR3nt: TGTGCCAGCAGTATCCGACAGGGTATTGAAAAACTGTTTTTT
CDR3aa: CASSIRQGIEKLFF

d_gene: NA
j_gene: TRBJ2-7
abundance: NA
v_gene: TRBV5-1
CDR3nt: TGCGCCAGCAGCGACCTACAGGGTGCCCACGAGCAGTACTTC
CDR3aa: CASSDLQGAHEQYF

d_gene: TRBD2
j_gene: TRBJ2-7
abundance: NA
v_gene: TRBV7-2
CDR3nt: TGTGCCAGCAGGACAATTACTAGCGGGAGGGCCTCGTCCTACGAGCAGTACTTC
CDR3aa: CASRTITSGRASSYEQYF

d_gene: NA
j_gene: TRBJ2-3
abundance: NA
v_gene: TRBV27
CDR3nt: TGTGCCAGCAGCCTCAACGGGAGTTGCACAGATACGCAGTATTTT
CDR3aa: CASSLNGSCTDTQYF

d_gene: NA
j_gene: TRBJ2-7
abundance: NA
v_gene: TRBV18
CDR3nt: TGTGCCAGCTCACCGGTGGAAGGGGTCGGCGAGCAGTACTTC
CDR3aa: CASSPVEGVGEQYF

d_gene: TRBD2
j_gene: TRBJ2-5
abundance: NA
v_gene: TRBV13
CDR3nt: TGTGCCAGCACCAGGGGGACTAGCGGGAGTATACGGGGAGAGACCCAGTACTTC
CDR3aa: CASTRGTSGSIRGETQYF

d_gene: NA
j_gene: TRBJ2-7
abundance: NA
v_gene: TRBV5-4
CDR3nt: TGTGCCAGCAGTTCAGGGTCCTACGAGCAGTACTTC
CDR3aa: CASSSGSYEQYF

d_gene: NA
j_gene: TRBJ2-4
abundance: NA
v_gene: TRBV7-2
CDR3nt: TGTGCCAGCAGCCCCCAGGGTAACCTAGCCAAAAACATTCAGTACTTC
CDR3aa: CASSPQGNLAKNIQYF

d_gene: TRBD1
j_gene: TRBJ1-5
abundance: NA
v_gene: TRBV7-9
CDR3nt: TGTGCCAGCAGCTTAGCGGGACAGAACAATCAGCCCCAGCATTTT
CDR3aa: CASSLAGQNNQPQHF

d_gene: NA
j_gene: TRBJ2-2
abundance: NA
v_gene: TRBV18
CDR3nt: TGTGCCAGCTTAACTACGAGGGACACCGGGGAGCTGTTTTTT
CDR3aa: CASLTTRDTGELFF

d_gene: NA
j_gene: TRBJ1-4
abundance: NA
v_gene: TRBV27
CDR3nt: TGTGCCAGCAGGGACAGCTCTGCAACTAATGAAAAACTGTTTTTT
CDR3aa: CASRDSSATNEKLFF

d_gene: NA
j_gene: TRBJ2-7
abundance: NA
v_gene: TRBV27
CDR3nt: TGTGCCAGCTCGACAGACGTGCGTCACGAGCAGTACTTC
CDR3aa: CASSTDVRHEQYF

d_gene: NA
j_gene: TRBJ2-5
abundance: once
v_gene: TRBV19
CDR3nt: TGTGCCAGTAGTATGCAGGGCCAAGAGACCCAGTACTTC
CDR3aa: CASSMQGQETQYF

d_gene: TRBD2
j_gene: TRBJ2-3
abundance: NA
v_gene: TRBV10-3
CDR3nt: TGTGCCATCAGTGCGACTAGCGGGAGGGCGGATACGCAGTATTTT
CDR3aa: CAISATSGRADTQYF

d_gene: NA
j_gene: TRBJ1-2
abundance: once
v_gene: TRBV30
CDR3nt: TGTGCCTGGAGCGCATTTTCAGAACACCTCTATGGCTACACCTTC
CDR3aa: CAWSAFSEHLYGYTF

d_gene: NA
j_gene: TRBJ2-2
abundance: once
v_gene: TRBV4-1
CDR3nt: TGCGCCAGCAGCCAACAGGGGAGGGAAACCGGGGAGCTGTTTTTT
CDR3aa: CASSQQGRETGELFF

d_gene: NA
j_gene: TRBJ2-3
abundance: NA
v_gene: TRBV4-3
CDR3nt: TGCGCCAGCAGCCAAGAAGGGTCTCCTCAGGGAGCAGATACGCAGTATTTT
CDR3aa: CASSQEGSPQGADTQYF

d_gene: NA
j_gene: TRBJ2-3
abundance: NA
v_gene: TRBV19
CDR3nt: TGTGCCAGTAGTGGCCCGGGACTGCTGTGGGATACGCAGTATTTT
CDR3aa: CASSGPGLLWDTQYF

d_gene: TRBD1
j_gene: TRBJ1-1
abundance: NA
v_gene: TRBV10-3
CDR3nt: TGTGCCATCAATTCCGGGACAGGGGGGGCTGAAGCTTTCTTT
CDR3aa: CAINSGTGGAEAFF

d_gene: NA
j_gene: TRBJ1-2
abundance: NA
v_gene: TRBV28
CDR3nt: TGTGCCAGCAGTTTAAGGGATGGGGGCTACACCTTC
CDR3aa: CASSLRDGGYTF

d_gene: TRBD1
j_gene: TRBJ1-5
abundance: NA
v_gene: TRBV2
CDR3nt: TGTGCCAGCAGTGTGGAAGCAGGGGGACCTCTACCCCAGCATTTT
CDR3aa: CASSVEAGGPLPQHF

d_gene: NA
j_gene: TRBJ1-1
abundance: NA
v_gene: TRBV18
CDR3nt: TGTGCCAGCTCACCTAAGTCGGACATGTTGGGCACTGAAGCTTTCTTT
CDR3aa: CASSPKSDMLGTEAFF

d_gene: TRBD2
j_gene: TRBJ2-3
abundance: NA
v_gene: TRBV2
CDR3nt: TGTGCCAGCATGCTAGCGGGGACCGACACAGATACGCAGTATTTT
CDR3aa: CASMLAGTDTDTQYF

d_gene: TRBD1
j_gene: TRBJ1-5
abundance: NA
v_gene: TRBV5-6
CDR3nt: TGTGCCAGCAGCTTGGCGACAGGGGTGAGCAATCAGCCCCAGCATTTT
CDR3aa: CASSLATGVSNQPQHF

d_gene: TRBD2
j_gene: TRBJ2-3
abundance: NA
v_gene: TRBV5-1
CDR3nt: TGCGCCAGCAGCTTGGCCCTAGCGGGAGAAGCGCAGTATTTT
CDR3aa: CASSLALAGEAQYF

d_gene: NA
j_gene: TRBJ1-1
abundance: NA
v_gene: TRBV18
CDR3nt: TGTGCCAGCTCACCTTATTTTACAGGGATGGGGAACACTGAAGCTTTCTTT
CDR3aa: CASSPYFTGMGNTEAFF

d_gene: TRBD2
j_gene: TRBJ2-7
abundance: NA
v_gene: TRBV6-5
CDR3nt: TGTGCCAGCAGTTACTCTAGGACTAGAATTTACGAGCAGTACTTC
CDR3aa: CASSYSRTRIYEQYF

d_gene: NA
j_gene: TRBJ2-3
abundance: NA
v_gene: TRBV10-1
CDR3nt: TGCGCCAGCAGCGCCCCCGGCTCCCAGGGTACAGATACGCAGTATTTT
CDR3aa: CASSAPGSQGTDTQYF

d_gene: TRBD1
j_gene: TRBJ1-4
abundance: NA
v_gene: TRBV18
CDR3nt: TGTGCCAGCTCCGCCACAGGGGTGGATGAAAAACTGTTTTTT
CDR3aa: CASSATGVDEKLFF

d_gene: TRBD1
j_gene: TRBJ2-2
abundance: NA
v_gene: TRBV7-8
CDR3nt: TGTGCCAGCAGCTCAAGGACAGGGAACACCGGGGAGCTGTTTTTT
CDR3aa: CASSSRTGNTGELFF

d_gene: TRBD2
j_gene: TRBJ2-1
abundance: NA
v_gene: TRBV6-1
CDR3nt: TGTGCCAGCAGAGCCGGGACTAGCGGGGGCGATGAGCAGTTCTTC
CDR3aa: CASRAGTSGGDEQFF

d_gene: NA
j_gene: TRBJ1-6
abundance: NA
v_gene: TRBV6-5
CDR3nt: TGTGCCAGCAGTTACGACGGACATTATAATTCACCCCTCCACTTT
CDR3aa: CASSYDGHYNSPLHF

d_gene: NA
j_gene: TRBJ2-1
abundance: NA
v_gene: TRBV18
CDR3nt: TGTGCCAGCTCACAGGGGCTTTACAATGAGCAGTTCTTC
CDR3aa: CASSQGLYNEQFF

d_gene: TRBD1
j_gene: TRBJ1-5
abundance: NA
v_gene: TRBV6-1
CDR3nt: TGTGCCAGCAGTGGGTGGGACAGGAAGGACTCAGCCCAGCATTTT
CDR3aa: CASSGWDRKDSAQHF

d_gene: NA
j_gene: TRBJ1-2
abundance: NA
v_gene: TRBV6-5
CDR3nt: TGTGCCAGCAGTTACGGGGCAGCGGGCTACACCTTC
CDR3aa: CASSYGAAGYTF

d_gene: TRBD2
j_gene: TRBJ2-3
abundance: NA
v_gene: TRBV6-5
CDR3nt: TGTGCCAGCAGTGGACTAGAGGATACGCAGTATTTT
CDR3aa: CASSGLEDTQYF

d_gene: NA
j_gene: TRBJ2-7
abundance: NA
v_gene: TRBV30
CDR3nt: TGTGCCTGGAGTCACCTGGACTCCCACGAGCAGTACTTC
CDR3aa: CAWSHLDSHEQYF

d_gene: TRBD2
j_gene: TRBJ2-5
abundance: once
v_gene: TRBV10-3
CDR3nt: TGTGCCATCAGTGAGTCGGCGGGGGGGCCGGGAGAGACCCAGTACTTC
CDR3aa: CAISESAGGPGETQYF

d_gene: TRBD2
j_gene: TRBJ2-5
abundance: NA
v_gene: TRBV6-1
CDR3nt: TGTGCCAGCAGTTTAGCGGGGACTCAAGAGACCCAGTACTTC
CDR3aa: CASSLAGTQETQYF

d_gene: TRBD1
j_gene: TRBJ1-1
abundance: once
v_gene: TRBV7-9
CDR3nt: TGTGCCAGCAGCTTACTCGGGACAGGGGTGGGCACTGAAGCTTTCTTT
CDR3aa: CASSLLGTGVGTEAFF

d_gene: TRBD2
j_gene: TRBJ2-7
abundance: NA
v_gene: TRBV5-1
CDR3nt: TGCGCCAGCAGCACGGGACTAGCGGTCTACGAGCAGTACTTC
CDR3aa: CASSTGLAVYEQYF

d_gene: TRBD1
j_gene: TRBJ1-5
abundance: NA
v_gene: TRBV28
CDR3nt: TGTGCCAGCAGTTTATGGACAGGGCCCCTTCAGCCCCAGCATTTT
CDR3aa: CASSLWTGPLQPQHF

d_gene: TRBD2
j_gene: TRBJ2-1
abundance: NA
v_gene: TRBV11-3
CDR3nt: TGTGCCAGCAGCTTAGATAGCGGGGCCTACAATGAGCAGTTCTTC
CDR3aa: CASSLDSGAYNEQFF

d_gene: NA
j_gene: TRBJ1-1
abundance: NA
v_gene: TRBV30
CDR3nt: TGTGCCTGGGGGAACACTGAAGCTTTCTTT
CDR3aa: CAWGNTEAFF

d_gene: NA
j_gene: TRBJ1-4
abundance: NA
v_gene: TRBV18
CDR3nt: TGTGCCAGCTCACCCCGGGACAATGGTGAAAAACTGTTTTTT
CDR3aa: CASSPRDNGEKLFF

d_gene: NA
j_gene: TRBJ2-5
abundance: NA
v_gene: TRBV7-2
CDR3nt: TGTGCCAGCAGCTTTTCGGCGCAAGAGACCCAGTACTTC
CDR3aa: CASSFSAQETQYF

d_gene: NA
j_gene: TRBJ1-1
abundance: NA
v_gene: TRBV6-5
CDR3nt: TGTGCCAGCAGACAGGGATTCCGGAACACTGAAGCTTTCTTT
CDR3aa: CASRQGFRNTEAFF

d_gene: NA
j_gene: TRBJ2-7
abundance: NA
v_gene: TRBV7-8
CDR3nt: TGTGCCAGCAGCTTCGGGCGGACCTACGAGCAGTACTTC
CDR3aa: CASSFGRTYEQYF

d_gene: TRBD2
j_gene: TRBJ2-7
abundance: NA
v_gene: TRBV5-1
CDR3nt: TGCGCCAGCAGCCTCGGTGGGACTAGCGGGGGATACGAGCAGTACTTC
CDR3aa: CASSLGGTSGGYEQYF

d_gene: TRBD1
j_gene: TRBJ1-1
abundance: NA
v_gene: TRBV29-1
CDR3nt: TGCAGCGCACAGGGGGCTGAAGCTTTCTTT
CDR3aa: CSAQGAEAFF